The rows below give T cell receptor beta chains drawn from one sample of a study of T cell responses to AZD1222 COVID-19 vaccine. Measured with immunoSEQ multiplex PCR; TCRdb has only the in-frame clones, and not every one. Counted here are 100,000 to 150,000 clones, about nine tenths occurring once; the ten biggest clones make up about 6%. Sequences were derived from peripheral blood, sampled on day 0 of AZD1222 vaccination. These receptor sequences come from an adult in good health. Both conserved end residues are part of each CDR3. The D gene is left open where the match is weak. Size is stated for part of the rows, as once, few or many counts, or as a class when the clone is expanded.

D gene: TRBD1; J gene: TRBJ1-6; clone size: NA; V gene: TRBV7-2; CDR3 protein: CASSVGQGRNSPLHF; CDR3 DNA: TGTGCCAGCAGCGTGGGACAGGGCCGCAATTCACCCCTCCACTTT
D gene: NA; J gene: TRBJ1-1; clone size: NA; V gene: TRBV2; CDR3 protein: CASRDGWMNTEAFF; CDR3 DNA: TGTGCCAGCAGGGACGGTTGGATGAACACTGAAGCTTTCTTT
D gene: NA; J gene: TRBJ1-1; clone size: NA; V gene: TRBV19; CDR3 protein: CASMGDRYNTEAFF; CDR3 DNA: TGTGCCAGTATGGGAGACAGATATAACACTGAAGCTTTCTTT
D gene: TRBD1; J gene: TRBJ2-7; clone size: NA; V gene: TRBV27; CDR3 protein: CASSLDRVHEQYF; CDR3 DNA: TGTGCCAGCAGTCTGGACAGGGTCCACGAGCAGTACTTC
D gene: NA; J gene: TRBJ1-1; clone size: once; V gene: TRBV18; CDR3 protein: CASSLDQIEAFF; CDR3 DNA: TGTGCCAGCTCACTAGACCAGATTGAAGCTTTCTTT
D gene: NA; J gene: TRBJ1-5; clone size: NA; V gene: TRBV2; CDR3 protein: CASSEGPYQPQHF; CDR3 DNA: TGTGCCAGCAGTGAAGGTCCTTATCAGCCCCAGCATTTT
D gene: TRBD1; J gene: TRBJ1-4; clone size: NA; V gene: TRBV5-1; CDR3 protein: CASSYTRTDREEKLFF; CDR3 DNA: TGCGCCAGCAGCTATACCCGAACTGACAGGGAAGAAAAACTGTTTTTT
D gene: NA; J gene: TRBJ1-5; clone size: NA; V gene: TRBV2; CDR3 protein: CASSVGYSNQPQHF; CDR3 DNA: TGTGCCAGCAGTGTTGGGTATAGCAATCAGCCCCAGCATTTT
D gene: NA; J gene: TRBJ2-6; clone size: NA; V gene: TRBV6-5; CDR3 protein: CASSPVSPGANVLTF; CDR3 DNA: TGTGCCAGCAGTCCAGTCTCCCCTGGGGCCAACGTCCTGACTTTC
D gene: NA; J gene: TRBJ2-3; clone size: NA; V gene: TRBV7-9; CDR3 protein: CASSLRAGTDTQYF; CDR3 DNA: TGTGCCAGCAGCTTACGGGCAGGGACAGATACGCAGTATTTT
D gene: TRBD2; J gene: TRBJ2-1; clone size: once; V gene: TRBV5-4; CDR3 protein: CASSPRTSGNNEQFF; CDR3 DNA: TGTGCCAGCAGCCCTCGGACTAGCGGGAACAATGAGCAGTTCTTC
D gene: NA; J gene: TRBJ1-3; clone size: NA; V gene: TRBV10-3; CDR3 protein: CAITLTGLGNTIYF; CDR3 DNA: TGTGCCATCACCTTAACAGGGTTAGGAAACACCATATATTTT
D gene: NA; J gene: TRBJ1-6; clone size: NA; V gene: TRBV19; CDR3 protein: CASSSSTGESYNSPLHF; CDR3 DNA: TGTGCCAGTAGTTCCAGCACCGGAGAGTCCTATAATTCACCCCTCCACTTT
D gene: NA; J gene: TRBJ2-2; clone size: NA; V gene: TRBV18; CDR3 protein: CASSPRNTGELFF; CDR3 DNA: TGTGCCAGCTCGCCGCGGAACACCGGGGAGCTGTTTTTT
D gene: TRBD1; J gene: TRBJ2-1; clone size: NA; V gene: TRBV5-1; CDR3 protein: CASSPTPVDRSYNEQFF; CDR3 DNA: TGCGCCAGCAGCCCCACTCCCGTGGACAGGAGTTACAATGAGCAGTTCTTC
D gene: NA; J gene: TRBJ1-1; clone size: NA; V gene: TRBV20-1; CDR3 protein: CSAPIGTEAFF; CDR3 DNA: TGCAGTGCCCCCATCGGGACGGAAGCTTTCTTT
D gene: TRBD1; J gene: TRBJ1-1; clone size: NA; V gene: TRBV5-1; CDR3 protein: CASSWGSGGGTEAFF; CDR3 DNA: TGCGCCAGCAGCTGGGGGTCAGGGGGTGGCACTGAAGCTTTCTTT
D gene: NA; J gene: TRBJ1-1; clone size: NA; V gene: TRBV7-9; CDR3 protein: CASTAGVAFF; CDR3 DNA: TGTGCCAGCACCGCAGGGGTTGCTTTCTTT
D gene: NA; J gene: TRBJ2-7; clone size: NA; V gene: TRBV18; CDR3 protein: CASSPHPGGEQYF; CDR3 DNA: TGTGCCAGCTCACCTCACCCCGGGGGCGAGCAGTACTTC
D gene: NA; J gene: TRBJ1-2; clone size: NA; V gene: TRBV27; CDR3 protein: CASSFGGDGVYTF; CDR3 DNA: TGTGCCAGCAGTTTTGGGGGGGATGGCGTCTACACCTTC
D gene: NA; J gene: TRBJ2-3; clone size: NA; V gene: TRBV27; CDR3 protein: CASSVWRPSTDTQYF; CDR3 DNA: TGTGCCAGCAGTGTTTGGCGCCCCAGCACAGATACGCAGTATTTT
D gene: NA; J gene: TRBJ1-2; clone size: NA; V gene: TRBV11-2; CDR3 protein: CASSFGGLYGYTF; CDR3 DNA: TGTGCCAGCAGCTTTGGAGGACTCTATGGCTACACCTTC
D gene: NA; J gene: TRBJ2-3; clone size: NA; V gene: TRBV6-2/TRBV6-3; CDR3 protein: CATTPLRGGTDTQYF; CDR3 DNA: TGTGCCACCACCCCGTTGAGAGGGGGCACAGATACGCAGTATTTT
D gene: NA; J gene: TRBJ1-3; clone size: NA; V gene: TRBV7-9; CDR3 protein: CASGTSGGNTIYF; CDR3 DNA: TGTGCCAGCGGGACTTCTGGGGGAAACACCATATATTTT
D gene: NA; J gene: TRBJ2-1; clone size: NA; V gene: TRBV12-5; CDR3 protein: CASGAGQSSYNEQFF; CDR3 DNA: TGTGCTAGTGGGGCGGGACAGAGCTCCTACAATGAGCAGTTCTTC
D gene: TRBD1; J gene: TRBJ1-5; clone size: NA; V gene: TRBV6-2/TRBV6-3; CDR3 protein: CASSYADRVRRPQHF; CDR3 DNA: TGTGCCAGCAGTTACGCCGACAGGGTTAGACGGCCCCAGCATTTT
D gene: NA; J gene: TRBJ1-6; clone size: NA; V gene: TRBV11-2; CDR3 protein: CASSLLPGHPSGSPLHF; CDR3 DNA: TGTGCCAGCAGCTTACTGCCGGGACACCCGAGCGGTTCACCCCTCCACTTT
D gene: NA; J gene: TRBJ1-2; clone size: NA; V gene: TRBV13; CDR3 protein: CASSLVRGASGYTF; CDR3 DNA: TGTGCCAGCAGCTTAGTTCGGGGAGCGAGTGGCTACACCTTC
D gene: TRBD1; J gene: TRBJ1-6; clone size: NA; V gene: TRBV30; CDR3 protein: CAWSVQGARSPLHF; CDR3 DNA: TGTGCCTGGAGCGTGCAGGGGGCCCGATCACCCCTCCACTTT